This T cell receptor beta chain was sequenced in a study of siplizumab effects on memory and regulatory T cells. This clone was detected a few times. Roughly 92,000 TCR templates per sample were assayed. This table comes from immunoSEQ multiplex PCR, and its TCRdb copy is limited to in-frame clones, with some not included. The data contain about 46,000 clones, over 90% of them seen just once; the ten biggest clones take up over 15%. Germline lookup yields CDR1 SGHRS and CDR2 YFSETQ. Trimming left V 4 bases short and J 3 bases short, with 29 bases between. The CDR3 sequence is 19 residues long. The chain links TRBV5-1 to TRBJ2-7; D might be TRBD1 or TRBD2, each matching 5 bases. The sequence was collected from a human donor in good health. Input material: CD8+ T cells sorted from blood. CDR3 sequence: CASSPRRVIGERLDYEQYF. For the CDR3, the DNA is TGCGCCAGCAGCCCACGCAGGGTGATCGGGGAGCGTTTAGACTACGAGCAGTACTTC.